The following is a T cell receptor (beta chain) sequence with its context. The data derive from a study of T cells in tumors after PD-1 blockade. Study as a whole: Peripheral blood samples averaged around 33,000 unique clonotypes and around 120,000 templates.

The CDR3 sequence is 16 residues long. Germline V gene lookup returns CDR1 SGHRS and CDR2 YFSETQ. The V and J ends lost 1 base and 4 bases respectively, with 15 bases between them. Repertoires were generated with immunoSEQ multiplex PCR, while TCRdb's copy carries only in-frame clones and drops some. Counted here are tens of thousands of clones, 70% to 85% occurring once; the ten biggest clones make up 8.7%. Sample: PBMCs, taken before anti-PD-1 therapy. This receptor was taken from a human donor with advanced basal cell or squamous cell carcinoma (not recorded which). The chain is built from TRBV5-1 and TRBJ1-3; possibly TRBD1 for D (6 bases). DNA for the CDR3: TGCGCCAGCAGCTTGAGACCGGCAGGGGAAGGAAACACCATATATTTT. Its protein product is CASSLRPAGEGNTIYF. The variable domain in full, with the rest retrieved from reference TRBV5-1 and TRBJ1-3, is KAGVTQTPRYLIKTRGQQVTLSCSPISGHRSVSWYQQTPGQGLQFLFEYFSETQRNKGNFPGRFSGRQFSNSRSEMNVSTLELGDSALYLCASSLRPAGEGNTIYFGEGSWLTVV.